This T cell receptor (beta chain) stems from a study of CD8 T cells in Susac syndrome. With random hexamers, reverse transcription was performed on about 0.45 to 1 ug of RNA. The method of amplification for TCR beta CDR3 was immunoSEQ multiplex PCR, covering 54 Vbeta and 13 Jbeta. A single record per CDR3 protein comes from TCRdb applying MiXCR to the immunoSEQ multiplex PCR reads. The sample gives about 200,000 distinct CDR3 sequences, roughly 90% of which show up once; approximately 0.13% is in the top ten. The table lists this clonotype with a count of one. This CDR3 has 18 residues. Trimming took 4 bases from V and 0 from J, leaving 19 bases between them.

The sequencing input was CD8+ T cells from PBMCs. This clonotype originated in a human donor with multiple sclerosis. The chain uses TRBV12-3 or TRBV12-4 and TRBJ1-3; the D gene is possibly TRBD1 (6 bases). The chain's CDR3 is CASSYRGSGAVSGNTIYF. The CDR3 DNA follows: TGTGCCAGCAGTTACCGCGGATCAGGGGCAGTCTCTGGAAACACCATATATTTT.